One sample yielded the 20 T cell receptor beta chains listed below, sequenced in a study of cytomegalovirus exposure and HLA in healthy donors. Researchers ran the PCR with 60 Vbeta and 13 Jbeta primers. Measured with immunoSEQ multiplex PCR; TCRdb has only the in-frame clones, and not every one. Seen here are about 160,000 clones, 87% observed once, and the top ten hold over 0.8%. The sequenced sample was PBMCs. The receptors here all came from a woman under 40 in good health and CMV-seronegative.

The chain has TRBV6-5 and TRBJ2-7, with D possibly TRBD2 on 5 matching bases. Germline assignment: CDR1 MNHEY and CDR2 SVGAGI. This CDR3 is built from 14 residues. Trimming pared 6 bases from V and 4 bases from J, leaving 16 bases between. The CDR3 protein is CASRSGNAPYEQYF. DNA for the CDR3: TGTGCCAGCAGATCCGGGAATGCCCCTTACGAGCAGTACTTC.

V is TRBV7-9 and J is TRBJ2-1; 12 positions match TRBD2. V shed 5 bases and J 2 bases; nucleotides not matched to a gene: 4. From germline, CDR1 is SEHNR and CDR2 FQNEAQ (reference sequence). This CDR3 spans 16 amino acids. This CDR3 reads CASSPGTSGPYNEQFF. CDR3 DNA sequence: TGTGCCAGCAGCCCCGGGACTAGCGGGCCCTACAATGAGCAGTTCTTC.

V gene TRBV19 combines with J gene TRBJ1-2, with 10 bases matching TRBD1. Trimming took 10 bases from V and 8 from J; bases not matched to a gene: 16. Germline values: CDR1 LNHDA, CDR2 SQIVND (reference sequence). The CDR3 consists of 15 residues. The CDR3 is CATTVGQGDIRGYTF. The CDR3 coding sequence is TGTGCCACTACGGTCGGACAGGGGGATATTAGGGGCTACACCTTC.

The CDR3 loop is CASSSRGTLGYEQYF. For the CDR3, the DNA is TGTGCCAGCAGCTCCCGGGGGACTTTAGGGTACGAGCAGTACTTC. The V and J genes are TRBV7-2 and TRBJ2-7, with a tentative D call TRBD2 (6 bases). With 4 bases removed from V and 4 bases from J, the gap between germline ends came to 17 bases. Germline V gives CDR1 SGHTA, CDR2 FQGNSA. This CDR3 contains 15 residues. Full variable domain (rest looked up from reference TRBV7-2 and TRBJ2-7): GAGVSQSPSNKVTEKGKDVELRCDPISGHTALYWYRQSLGQGLEFLIYFQGNSAPDKSGLPSDRFSAERTGGSVSTLTIQRTQQEDSAVYLCASSSRGTLGYEQYFGPGTRLTVT.

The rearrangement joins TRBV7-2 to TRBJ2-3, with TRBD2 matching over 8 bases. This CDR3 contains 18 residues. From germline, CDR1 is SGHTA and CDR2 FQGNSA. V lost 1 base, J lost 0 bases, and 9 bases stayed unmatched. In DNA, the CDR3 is TGTGCCAGCAGCTTAGTGTTTTCGGGGGGGGTGAGCACAGATACGCAGTATTTT. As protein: CASSLVFSGGVSTDTQYF.

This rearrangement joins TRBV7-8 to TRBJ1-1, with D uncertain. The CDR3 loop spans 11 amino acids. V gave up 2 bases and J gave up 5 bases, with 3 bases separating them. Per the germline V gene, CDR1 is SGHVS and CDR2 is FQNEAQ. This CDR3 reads CASSLSTEAFF. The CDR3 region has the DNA TGTGCCAGCAGCTTATCAACTGAAGCTTTCTTT.

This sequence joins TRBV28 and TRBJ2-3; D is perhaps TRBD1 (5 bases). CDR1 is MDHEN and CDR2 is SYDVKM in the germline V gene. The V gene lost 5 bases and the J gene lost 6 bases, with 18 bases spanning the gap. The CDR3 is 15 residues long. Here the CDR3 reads CASSPVYVGPDTQYF. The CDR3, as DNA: TGTGCCAGCAGTCCGGTATACGTGGGGCCCGATACGCAGTATTTT.

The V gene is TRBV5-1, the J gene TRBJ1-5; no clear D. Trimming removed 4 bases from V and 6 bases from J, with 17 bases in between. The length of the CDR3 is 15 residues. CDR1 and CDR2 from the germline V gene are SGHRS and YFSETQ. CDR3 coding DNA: TGCGCCAGCAGCACCGGCCGCGGGGAAGGTCAGCCCCAGCATTTT. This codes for CASSTGRGEGQPQHF. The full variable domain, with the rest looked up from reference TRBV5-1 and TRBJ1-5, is KAGVTQTPRYLIKTRGQQVTLSCSPISGHRSVSWYQQTPGQGLQFLFEYFSETQRNKGNFPGRFSGRQFSNSRSEMNVSTLELGDSALYLCASSTGRGEGQPQHFGDGTRLSIL.

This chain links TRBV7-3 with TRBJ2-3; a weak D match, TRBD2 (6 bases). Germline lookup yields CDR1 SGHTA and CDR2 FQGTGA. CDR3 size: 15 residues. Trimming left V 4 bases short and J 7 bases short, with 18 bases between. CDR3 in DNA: TGTGCCAGCAGCTCCGGCACGCCGGGACTTAATACGCAGTATTTT. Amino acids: CASSSGTPGLNTQYF. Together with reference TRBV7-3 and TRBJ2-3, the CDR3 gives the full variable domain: GAGVSQTPSNKVTEKGKYVELRCDPISGHTALYWYRQSLGQGPEFLIYFQGTGAADDSGLPNDRFFAVRPEGSVSTLKIQRTERGDSAVYLCASSSGTPGLNTQYFGPGTRLTVL.

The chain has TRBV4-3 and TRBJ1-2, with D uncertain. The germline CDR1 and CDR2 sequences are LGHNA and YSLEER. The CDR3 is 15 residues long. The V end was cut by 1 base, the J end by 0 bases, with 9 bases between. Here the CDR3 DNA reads TGCGCCAGCAGCCAAGGGCTAGACTCTAACTATGGCTACACCTTC. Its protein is CASSQGLDSNYGYTF.

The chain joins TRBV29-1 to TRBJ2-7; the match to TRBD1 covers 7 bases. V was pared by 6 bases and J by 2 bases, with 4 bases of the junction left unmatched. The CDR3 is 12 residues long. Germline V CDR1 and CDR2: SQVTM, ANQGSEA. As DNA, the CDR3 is TGCAGCGTAACAGGGGACCCCTACGAGCAGTACTTC. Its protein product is CSVTGDPYEQYF.

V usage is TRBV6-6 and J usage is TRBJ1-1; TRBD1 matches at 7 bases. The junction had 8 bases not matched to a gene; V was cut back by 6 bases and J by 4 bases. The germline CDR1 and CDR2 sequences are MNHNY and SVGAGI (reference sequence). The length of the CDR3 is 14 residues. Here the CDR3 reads CASRGQMRATEAFF. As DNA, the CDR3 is TGTGCCAGCAGGGGACAGATGCGGGCCACTGAAGCTTTCTTT.

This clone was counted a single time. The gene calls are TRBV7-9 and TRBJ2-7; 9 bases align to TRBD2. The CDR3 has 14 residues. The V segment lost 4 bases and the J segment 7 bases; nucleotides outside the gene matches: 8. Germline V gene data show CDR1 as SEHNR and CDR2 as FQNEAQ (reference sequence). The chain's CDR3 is CASSSPGLATEQYF. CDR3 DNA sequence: TGTGCCAGCAGCTCGCCGGGACTAGCAACTGAGCAGTACTTC.

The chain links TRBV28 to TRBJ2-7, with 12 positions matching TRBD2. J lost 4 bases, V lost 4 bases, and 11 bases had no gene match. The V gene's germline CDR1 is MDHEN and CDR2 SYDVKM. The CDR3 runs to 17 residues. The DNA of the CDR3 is TGTGCCAGCAGTTCTAGCGGGAGGGCCGGTTCACAATACGAGCAGTACTTC. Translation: CASSSSGRAGSQYEQYF.

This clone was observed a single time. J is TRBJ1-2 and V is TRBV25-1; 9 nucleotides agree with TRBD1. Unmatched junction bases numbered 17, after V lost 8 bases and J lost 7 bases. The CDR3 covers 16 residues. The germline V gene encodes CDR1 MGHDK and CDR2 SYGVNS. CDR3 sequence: CASEKKRDRALAGYTF. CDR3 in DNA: TGTGCCAGCGAAAAGAAACGGGACAGGGCCTTGGCTGGCTACACCTTC.

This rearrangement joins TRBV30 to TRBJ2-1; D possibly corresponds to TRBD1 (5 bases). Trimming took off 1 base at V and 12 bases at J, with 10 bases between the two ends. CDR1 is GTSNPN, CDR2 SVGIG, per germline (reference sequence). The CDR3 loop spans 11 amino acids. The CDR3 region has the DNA TGTGCCTGGAGTGGTAGTCAGGGGCAGTTCTTC. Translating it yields CAWSGSQGQFF.

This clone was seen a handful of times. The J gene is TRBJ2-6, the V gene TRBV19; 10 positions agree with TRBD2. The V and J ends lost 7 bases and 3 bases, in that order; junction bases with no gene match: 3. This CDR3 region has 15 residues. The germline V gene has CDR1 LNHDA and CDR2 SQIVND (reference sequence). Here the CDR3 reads CASIPSGSGANVLTF. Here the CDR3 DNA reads TGTGCCAGTATCCCTAGCGGGAGTGGGGCCAACGTCCTGACTTTC.

The CDR3 is CASSLGQGHTEAFF. The CDR3 DNA reads TGTGCCAGCAGTTTGGGACAGGGGCACACTGAAGCTTTCTTT. The J gene is TRBJ1-1, the V gene TRBV28; TRBD1 matches at 10 bases. V shed 3 bases and J 3 bases; nucleotides not matched to a gene: 1. This CDR3 comprises 14 residues. From germline, CDR1 is MDHEN and CDR2 SYDVKM. Filled out from reference TRBV28 and TRBJ1-1, the complete variable domain reads DVKVTQSSRYLVKRTGEKVFLECVQDMDHENMFWYRQDPGLGLRLIYFSYDVKMKEKGDIPEGYSVSREKKERFSLILESASTNQTSMYLCASSLGQGHTEAFFGQGTRLTVV.

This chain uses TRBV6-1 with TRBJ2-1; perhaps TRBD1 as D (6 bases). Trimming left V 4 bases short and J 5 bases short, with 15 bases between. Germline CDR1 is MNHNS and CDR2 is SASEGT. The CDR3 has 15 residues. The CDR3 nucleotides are TGTGCCAGCAGTGTTGTCAGGGGCCCCAACAATGAGCAGTTCTTC. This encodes CASSVVRGPNNEQFF.

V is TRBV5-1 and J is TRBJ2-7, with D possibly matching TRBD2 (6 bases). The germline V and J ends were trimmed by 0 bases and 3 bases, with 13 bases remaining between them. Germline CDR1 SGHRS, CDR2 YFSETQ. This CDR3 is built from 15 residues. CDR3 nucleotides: TGCGCCAGCAGCTTGGTGGGCCCGGGGGACTACGAGCAGTACTTC. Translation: CASSLVGPGDYEQYF.